Many counts were recorded for the clone carrying this TCR beta chain. Its antigen is not known. CDR3 length: 18 amino acids. Trimming took 0 bases from V and 3 from J; bases not matched to a gene: 11. Germline V lookup: CDR1 ENHRY, CDR2 SYGVKD. The data were obtained in a study of response to subunit inactivated influenza vaccine. Study-wide results and limits: New T cells are recruited in small numbers by each seasonal influenza vaccination, according to the authors' suggestion.

TCRdb passed the RT-PCR reads through MiXCR, listing each CDR3 protein once. The table shows 500,000 to 600,000 distinct CDR3 sequences, with approximately 7.7% occurring only once. This chain connects TRBV10-3 to TRBJ2-1, with 7 bases lining up with TRBD2. The clonotype originates from a man between 50 and 69 years old who received an inactivated influenza vaccine. Sample: PBMCs from blood, taken roughly 24 months after vaccination. Here the CDR3 reads CAISESIAGSGRYNEQFF. The DNA of the CDR3 is TGTGCCATCAGTGAGTCGATAGCGGGCTCAGGACGCTACAATGAGCAGTTCTTC.